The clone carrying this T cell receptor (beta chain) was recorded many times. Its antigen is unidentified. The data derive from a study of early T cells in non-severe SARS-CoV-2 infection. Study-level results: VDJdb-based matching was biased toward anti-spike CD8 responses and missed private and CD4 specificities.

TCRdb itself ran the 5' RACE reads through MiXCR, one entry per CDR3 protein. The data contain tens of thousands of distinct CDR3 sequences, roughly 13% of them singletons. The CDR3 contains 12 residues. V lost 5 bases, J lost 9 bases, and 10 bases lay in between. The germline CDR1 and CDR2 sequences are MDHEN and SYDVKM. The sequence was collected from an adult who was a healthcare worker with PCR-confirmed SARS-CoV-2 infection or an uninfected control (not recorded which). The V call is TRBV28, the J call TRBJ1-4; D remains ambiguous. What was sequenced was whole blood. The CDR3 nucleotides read TGTGCCAGCAGTCCCTCAATGAAAAAACTGTTTTTT. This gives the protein CASSPSMKKLFF.